The clone carrying this T cell receptor beta chain was counted a few times. This CDR3 comprises 15 residues. The germline V and J ends were trimmed by 2 bases and 5 bases, with 16 bases remaining between them. Germline values: CDR1 SGHKS, CDR2 YYEKEE (reference sequence). The data are from a study of cytomegalovirus exposure and HLA in healthy donors. 60 Vbeta and 13 Jbeta primers were used in PCR. Only in-frame clones appear in the TCRdb table, and some are missing; sequencing was by immunoSEQ multiplex PCR. Of over 120,000 clones in the sample, 60% to 75% were seen once. The rearrangement uses TRBV5-5 and TRBJ1-1, with D possibly matching TRBD1 (6 bases). This TCR was sampled from a man aged 30 to 39 in good health and CMV-seronegative. Input material: PBMCs. The CDR3 sequence: CASSFVPGAMTEAFF. CDR3 coding DNA: TGTGCCAGCAGCTTCGTTCCAGGGGCTATGACTGAAGCTTTCTTT.